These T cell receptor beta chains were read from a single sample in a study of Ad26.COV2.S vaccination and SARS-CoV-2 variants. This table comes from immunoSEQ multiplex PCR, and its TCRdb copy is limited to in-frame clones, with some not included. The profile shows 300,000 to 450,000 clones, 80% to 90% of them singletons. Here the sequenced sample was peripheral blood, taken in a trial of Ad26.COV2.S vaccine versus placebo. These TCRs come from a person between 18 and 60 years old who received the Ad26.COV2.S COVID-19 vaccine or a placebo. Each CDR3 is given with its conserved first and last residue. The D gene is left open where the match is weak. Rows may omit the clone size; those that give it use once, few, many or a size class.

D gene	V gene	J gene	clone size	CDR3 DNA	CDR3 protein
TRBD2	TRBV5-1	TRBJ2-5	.	TGCGCCAGCAGCTTAGGGACTAGCGGGGGGCCGTACCAAGAGACCCAGTACTTC	CASSLGTSGGPYQETQYF
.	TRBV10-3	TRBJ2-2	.	TGTGCCATCAGTGTTGCGGCAGCTACCTCCGGGGAGCTGTTTTTT	CAISVAAATSGELFF
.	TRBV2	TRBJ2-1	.	TGTGCCAGCAGTGGGGACGGTTACAATGAGCAGTTCTTC	CASSGDGYNEQFF
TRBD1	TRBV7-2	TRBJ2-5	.	TGTGCCAGCAGCCTCCGACAGGGGGCCCAAGAGACCCAGTACTTC	CASSLRQGAQETQYF
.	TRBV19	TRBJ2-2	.	TGTGCCAGTACACTACCTCGGGATCACACCGGGGAGCTGTTTTTT	CASTLPRDHTGELFF
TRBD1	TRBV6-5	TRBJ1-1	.	TGTGCCAGCAGACCCGGACAGGGGGGCAAAGAAGCTTTCTTT	CASRPGQGGKEAFF
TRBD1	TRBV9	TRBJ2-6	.	TGTGCCAGCAGCGTCCTAGGGGGCGCGTCTGGGGCCAACGTCCTGACTTTC	CASSVLGGASGANVLTF
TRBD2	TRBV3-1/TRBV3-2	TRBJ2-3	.	TGTGCCAGCAGCTCGACTAGCATGCCAGATACGCAGTATTTT	CASSSTSMPDTQYF
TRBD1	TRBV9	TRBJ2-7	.	TGTGCCAGCAGCAGCTGGGACAGGGAGGACGAGCAGTACTTC	CASSSWDREDEQYF
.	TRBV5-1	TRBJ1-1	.	TGCGCCAGCAGCTTGGGACAGTTGGGAACTGAAGCTTTCTTT	CASSLGQLGTEAFF
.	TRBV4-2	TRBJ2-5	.	TGTGCCAGCAGCCAAGCTCAGGGGAGGGCGGAGACCCAGTACTTC	CASSQAQGRAETQYF
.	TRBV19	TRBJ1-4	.	TGTGCCAGTAGTATCTATGCCAGGGACTATGGAAAACTGTTTTTT	CASSIYARDYGKLFF
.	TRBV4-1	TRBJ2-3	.	TGCGCCAGCAGCCAACGCCCCCTTGCGACAGATACGCAGTATTTT	CASSQRPLATDTQYF
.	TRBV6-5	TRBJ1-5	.	TGTGCCAGCAGCCAAGGTAGCAATCAGCCCCAGCATTTT	CASSQGSNQPQHF
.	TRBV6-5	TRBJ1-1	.	TGTGCCAGCAGTTACTCGATCCGGGGCCGGAACACTGAAGCTTTCTTT	CASSYSIRGRNTEAFF
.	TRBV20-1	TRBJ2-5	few	TGCAGTGCTAGTGAGGGCCAAGAGACCCAGTACTTC	CSASEGQETQYF
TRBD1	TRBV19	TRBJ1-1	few	TGTGCCAGTAGTCCGAGGACAGGGTTTACTGAAGCTTTCTTT	CASSPRTGFTEAFF
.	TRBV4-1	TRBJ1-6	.	TGCGCCAGCAGCCAACTGCCGAAATCACCCCTCCACTTT	CASSQLPKSPLHF
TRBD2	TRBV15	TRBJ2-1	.	TGTGCCACCAGCAGAGATCCCCAGCGGGAGAGGAATGAGCAGTTCTTC	CATSRDPQRERNEQFF
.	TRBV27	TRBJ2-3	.	TGTGCCAGCAGTTCCCGACGGCCCACAGATACGCAGTATTTT	CASSSRRPTDTQYF
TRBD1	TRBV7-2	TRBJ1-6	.	TGTGCCAGCAGCCACGGACGGGGACAGGGAAATTCACCCCTCCACTTT	CASSHGRGQGNSPLHF
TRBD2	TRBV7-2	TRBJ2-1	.	TGTGCCAGCAGCTTAGTAGTTAGCGGGAACGATGAGCAGTTCTTC	CASSLVVSGNDEQFF
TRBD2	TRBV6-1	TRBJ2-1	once	TGTGCCAGCAGTGTTCCCCTACTAGCGGGAGATCACAATGAGCAGTTCTTC	CASSVPLLAGDHNEQFF
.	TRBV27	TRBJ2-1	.	TGTGCCAGCAGTTTGATTACTTCCAATGAGCAGTTCTTC	CASSLITSNEQFF
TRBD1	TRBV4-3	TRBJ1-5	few	TGCGCCAGCAGCCAGGGGGACAGTAGCAATCAGCCCCAGCATTTT	CASSQGDSSNQPQHF
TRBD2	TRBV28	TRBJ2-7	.	TGTGCCAGCAGTTTCGCGAGCGGGAGTTCCTACGAGCAGTACTTC	CASSFASGSSYEQYF
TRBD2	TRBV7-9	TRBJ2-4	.	TGTGCCAGCAGCTCGGCGGCGGGAGGGGGGCCCTTAGCCAAAAACATTCAGTACTTC	CASSSAAGGGPLAKNIQYF
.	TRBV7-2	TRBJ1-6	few	TGTGCCAGCAGCTTGGGATCCTATAATTCACCCCTCCACTTT	CASSLGSYNSPLHF
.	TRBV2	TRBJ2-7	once	TGTGCCAGCAGTGAAAGTCCGGGGGTCGAGCAGTACTTC	CASSESPGVEQYF
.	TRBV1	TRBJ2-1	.	TGCACCAGCAGCCAAGAGGGGAGCGGGATCTACAATGAGCAGTTCTTC	CTSSQEGSGIYNEQFF
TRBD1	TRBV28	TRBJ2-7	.	TGTGCCAGCAGTTCCCCAGGGGGCTACGAGCAGTACTTC	CASSSPGGYEQYF
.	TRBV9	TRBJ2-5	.	TGTGCCAGCAGCAAATGGGACGCCTCCCGGGAGACCCAGTACTTC	CASSKWDASRETQYF
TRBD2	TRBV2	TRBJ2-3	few	TGTGCCAGCAGTGAAGTTCTTGGAAGCGGGAGCGGGGAAGATACGCAGTATTTT	CASSEVLGSGSGEDTQYF
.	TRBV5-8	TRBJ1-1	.	TGTGCCAGCAGCTGGAGGACACCTCGCAGCGGAGCTTTCTTT	CASSWRTPRSGAFF
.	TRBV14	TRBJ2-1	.	TGTGCCAGCAGCCGATCTTCTCCGGGCAACAATGAGCAGTTCTTC	CASSRSSPGNNEQFF
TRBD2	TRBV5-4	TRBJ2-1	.	TGTGCCAGCAGCTCGGGGGGACTAGCGGGTTACAATGAGCAGTTCTTC	CASSSGGLAGYNEQFF
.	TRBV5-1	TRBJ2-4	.	TGCGCCAGCAGCCGATTCACCGGGACGGATGTAGCCAAAAACATTCAGTACTTC	CASSRFTGTDVAKNIQYF
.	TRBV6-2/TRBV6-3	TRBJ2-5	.	TGTGCCAGCAGCGCCATCGAGGATAGCCAAGAGACCCAGTACTTC	CASSAIEDSQETQYF
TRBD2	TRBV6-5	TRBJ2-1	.	TGTGCCAGCAGTCGACTAGCGAATAACAATGAGCAGTTCTTC	CASSRLANNNEQFF
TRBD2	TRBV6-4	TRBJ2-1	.	TGTGCCAGCAGCCTTCTAGCGGGAGAGAGTGAGCAGTTCTTC	CASSLLAGESEQFF